The 14 T cell receptor beta chains below were found in one sample sequenced in a study of blood T cells in healthy people across ages. For the second PCR, which ran for 7 to 11 cycles, a sample-barcoded 5' primer and a J-beta primer mix were used. Each CDR3 protein is one row after TCRdb ran MiXCR on the 5' RACE reads. The profile covers around 1.5 million distinct CDR3 sequences, with about 31% appearing a single time and over 9% taken by the ten largest. Source material: blood. The receptors were sampled from a woman aged 30 to 39 in good health.

This clonotype turned up a few times. The J gene is TRBJ1-2, the V gene TRBV5-6; D may be TRBD1 (5 bases). Germline CDR1 and CDR2: SGHDT and YYEEEE. With 2 bases removed from V and 4 bases from J, the gap between germline ends came to 12 bases. This CDR3 is 14 amino acids long. CDR3 region: CASSFDGTRYGYTF. The CDR3 coding sequence is TGTGCCAGCAGCTTCGACGGGACCCGCTATGGCTACACCTTC.

J is TRBJ1-2 and V is TRBV6-4; D unresolved. CDR1 is MRHNA, CDR2 SNTAGT, per germline. The CDR3 sequence is 12 residues long. V gave up 2 bases and J gave up 7 bases, with 8 bases separating them. Here the CDR3 DNA reads TGTGCCAGCAGTGACGGACTGGGTGGCTACACCTTC. It specifies CASSDGLGGYTF.

The rearrangement joins TRBV24-1 to TRBJ2-4; D may match TRBD1 or TRBD2 (6 bases each). Germline CDR1 KGHDR, CDR2 SFDVKD. The V and J ends lost 5 bases and 0 bases respectively, with 19 bases between them. The CDR3 is 18 residues long. The CDR3 is CATSGVRGVRKAKNIQYF. The CDR3, as DNA: TGTGCCACCAGTGGCGTAAGGGGGGTCCGGAAAGCCAAAAACATTCAGTACTTC.

In the case of this clonotype: No DNA is shown, since the ends of the CDR3 on it are uncertain; the CDR3 is the one TCRdb lists. The V call is TRBV6-5, the J call TRBJ2-7; TRBD2, the table's D call, lacks a check against the DNA. Germline loops: CDR1 MNHEY, CDR2 SVGAGI. 18 amino acids form the CDR3, both terminal residues included. The CDR3 region is CASILGGHSGGQVYEQYF.

The chain employs TRBV6-2 or TRBV6-3 and TRBJ1-5; 8 positions agree with TRBD1. Germline assignment: CDR1 MNHEY and CDR2 SVGEGT. The trim removed 5 bases at V and 2 bases at J, leaving 5 bases unmatched. This CDR3 is 15 amino acids long. The chain's CDR3 is CASSRAGGGNQPQHF. DNA for the CDR3: TGTGCCAGCAGTAGAGCAGGGGGCGGCAATCAGCCCCAGCATTTT.

This clonotype was detected only a few times. At one boundary the junction diverges from the germline segment, which might be a read error. The chain recombines TRBV11-2 with TRBJ1-1; D is unclear. The CDR3 runs to 15 residues. CDR1 and CDR2 from the germline V gene are SGHAT and FQNNGV. The CDR3: CASGLAPAWNTEAFF. The CDR3 nucleotides read TGTGCCAGCGGCTTGGCCCCTGCTTGGAACACTGAAGCTTTCTTT.

This clonotype was seen only once. The V and J genes are TRBV29-1 and TRBJ2-7; the match to TRBD2 covers 9 bases. Per germline, CDR1 SQVTM and CDR2 ANQGSEA. The CDR3 contains 16 residues. With 7 bases clipped from V and 3 bases from J, the junction kept 16 bases outside the gene matches. The CDR3: CSAITSGPPLLYEQYF. The CDR3 region has the DNA TGCAGCGCTATAACTAGCGGGCCGCCCCTTCTCTACGAGCAGTACTTC.

The rearrangement joins TRBV28 to TRBJ2-6; D gene ambiguous. V lost 2 bases to trimming and J lost 4 bases, with 9 bases between them. The germline CDR1 and CDR2 sequences are MDHEN and SYDVKM. CDR3 length: 15 amino acids. The CDR3 region has the DNA TGTGCCAGCAGTTTAGGCAAAGTAGGGGCCAACGTCCTGACTTTC. As protein: CASSLGKVGANVLTF.

This clonotype has more than one count but fewer than ten. The chain is built from TRBV2 and TRBJ2-3; 8 nucleotides line up with TRBD2. Germline V gene data show CDR1 as SNHLY and CDR2 as FYNNEI. V lost 5 bases, J lost 1 base, and 8 bases stayed unmatched. CDR3 length: 16 amino acids. The CDR3 loop is CASSTTLSGGTDTQYF. The CDR3 DNA is TGTGCCAGCAGTACCACTCTTAGCGGGGGCACAGATACGCAGTATTTT.

As DNA, the CDR3 is TGTGCCAGCAGTGAAAGGTCCATCTACAATGAGCAGTTCTTC. Its protein product is CASSERSIYNEQFF. This chain uses TRBV6-1 with TRBJ2-1; D unclear. V lost 2 bases and J lost 3, with 8 bases in between. Germline V gene lookup returns CDR1 MNHNS and CDR2 SASEGT. The CDR3 sequence is 14 residues long.

The chain uses TRBV9 and TRBJ1-4, with D possibly matching TRBD1 (6 bases). Trimming removed 3 bases from V and 7 bases from J, with 13 bases in between. The CDR3 loop spans 14 amino acids. Germline V CDR1 and CDR2: SGDLS, YYNGEE. CDR3 DNA sequence: TGTGCCAGCAGCGGAACAGGGTGGGCTGAAAAACTGTTTTTT. It yields the protein CASSGTGWAEKLFF.

This chain joins TRBV20-1 and TRBJ2-1, with D possibly TRBD2 on 5 matching bases. Per germline, CDR1 DFQATT and CDR2 SNEGSKA (reference sequence). This CDR3 spans 12 amino acids. V lost 5 bases and J 6 bases, leaving 11 bases between the germline ends. CDR3 region: CSAPRGSNEQFF. DNA of the CDR3: TGCAGTGCTCCTCGGGGAAGCAATGAGCAGTTCTTC.

This clonotype was picked up one time. The chain joins TRBV19 to TRBJ2-2; 8 bases are shared with TRBD1. The CDR3 totals 15 residues. Germline values: CDR1 LNHDA, CDR2 SQIVND (reference sequence). The junction had 7 bases not matched to a gene; V was cut back by 5 bases and J by 5 bases. CDR3 region: CASSSGQGWTGELFF. CDR3 DNA sequence: TGTGCCAGTAGTTCAGGACAGGGCTGGACCGGGGAGCTGTTTTTT.

Concerning this clonotype: This sequence may be a read error, since a much larger clone differs from it by one base. The V and J genes are TRBV20-1 and TRBJ2-1; D is unresolved. V was shortened by 0 bases and J by 3 bases, with 3 bases between the two germline ends. The CDR3 totals 12 residues. The germline V gene has CDR1 DFQATT and CDR2 SNEGSKA (reference sequence). The CDR3 is CSARDSYNEQFF. The DNA for the CDR3 is TGCAGTGCTAGAGACAGCTACAATGAGCAGTTCTTC.